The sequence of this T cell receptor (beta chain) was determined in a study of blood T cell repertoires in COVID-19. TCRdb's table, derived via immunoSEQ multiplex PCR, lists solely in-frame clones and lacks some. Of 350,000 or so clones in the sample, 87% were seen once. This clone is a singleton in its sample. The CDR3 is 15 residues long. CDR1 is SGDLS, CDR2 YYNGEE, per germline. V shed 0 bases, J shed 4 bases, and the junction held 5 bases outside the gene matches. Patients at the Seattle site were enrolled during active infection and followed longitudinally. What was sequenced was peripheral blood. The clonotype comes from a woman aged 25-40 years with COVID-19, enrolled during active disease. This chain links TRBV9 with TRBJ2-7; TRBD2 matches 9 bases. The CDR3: CASSVGASGIYEQYF. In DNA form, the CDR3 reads TGTGCCAGCAGCGTAGGTGCTAGCGGGATTTACGAGCAGTACTTC.